The next 23 T cell receptor beta chains were all read from a single sample in a study of blood T cell repertoires in COVID-19 (dated by TCRdb to 2020 to 2022). Library construction relied on the immunoSEQ multiplex PCR assay. Sourced from immuneACCESS, this table was stored by TCRdb with only in-frame sequences that have V and J called. A share of the clones is absent; for the studies checked, an unresolved V gene accounts for under half, and the remainder has no known explanation. For this sample there are hundreds of thousands of clones; roughly 90% appear just once. The ten largest clones take up around 1.7% of the sample. The sample consisted of PBMCs or T cells enriched from blood (not recorded which). The receptors were gathered from a woman aged 18-29 years with acute COVID-19.

This clone was observed once. V usage is TRBV6-1 and J usage is TRBJ2-7, with 10 bases aligning to TRBD1. Trimming cost V 2 bases and J 7 bases; bases outside gene matches: 8. The germline gives CDR1 MNHNS, CDR2 SASEGT. The CDR3 consists of 15 residues. DNA of the CDR3: TGTGCCAGCAGTGAACTTGGGGACAGGGGTTCTGAGCAGTACTTC. This codes for CASSELGDRGSEQYF.

The chain combines TRBV12-5 with TRBJ2-2; 9 nucleotides agree with TRBD1. The CDR3 runs to 15 residues. In germline, CDR1 is LGHNT, CDR2 FRNRAP. J was trimmed by 6 bases and V by 5 bases; bases with no gene match: 7. DNA of the CDR3: TGTGCTAGTGGTCCCGGGACAGGGAGGGCCGGGGAGCTGTTTTTT. Amino acids: CASGPGTGRAGELFF.

The V and J genes are TRBV11-1 and TRBJ2-1; TRBD2 is a possible D gene (5 bases). The germline gives CDR1 SGHAT, CDR2 FQDESV (reference sequence). The CDR3 extends over 16 amino acids. Trimming took 4 bases from V and 4 from J, leaving 17 bases between them. CDR3 bases: TGTGCCAGCAGCTCGCTGACTACGGGCGTGTACAATGAGCAGTTCTTC. This codes for CASSSLTTGVYNEQFF. Full variable domain (outside the CDR3, taken from reference TRBV11-1 and TRBJ2-1): EAEVAQSPRYKITEKSQAVAFWCDPISGHATLYWYRQILGQGPELLVQFQDESVVDDSQLPKDRFSAERLKGVDSTLKIQPAELGDSAMYLCASSSLTTGVYNEQFFGPGTRLTVL.

The V and J genes are TRBV20-1 and TRBJ2-5; 9 bases fit TRBD2. The CDR3 runs to 14 residues. V trimming: 3 bases; J trimming: 2 bases; junction bases outside the gene matches: 4. Germline V lookup: CDR1 DFQATT, CDR2 SNEGSKA (reference sequence). The CDR3: CSASGTSPQETQYF. In nucleotides, the CDR3 is TGCAGTGCTAGTGGGACTAGCCCACAAGAGACCCAGTACTTC.

This chain uses TRBV27 with TRBJ1-2; TRBD1 aligns across 9 bases. Trimming took 5 bases from V and 1 from J; bases not matched to a gene: 5. Germline lookup yields CDR1 MNHEY and CDR2 SMNVEV (reference sequence). There are 15 residues in the CDR3. The CDR3 coding sequence is TGTGCCAGCAGTGAGGACAGGGGTAATAACTATGGCTACACCTTC. It specifies CASSEDRGNNYGYTF.

The chain uses TRBV7-9 and TRBJ1-2; maybe TRBD1 (5 bases). CDR1 is SEHNR, CDR2 FQNEAQ, per germline (reference sequence). Trimming pared 1 base from V and 7 bases from J, leaving 10 bases between. The length of the CDR3 is 13 residues. The CDR3: CASSLGGGGGYTF. The CDR3 region has the DNA TGTGCCAGCAGCTTAGGGGGCGGTGGTGGCTACACCTTC.

The chain employs TRBV6-5 and TRBJ2-7; the match to TRBD1 covers 10 bases. Germline CDR1 MNHEY, CDR2 SVGAGI. The CDR3 spans 15 residues. V lost 2 bases and J lost 2; bases outside the gene matches: 3. As DNA, the CDR3 is TGTGCCAGCAGTTACGGGACAGGGGTAACCTACGAGCAGTACTTC. This gives the protein CASSYGTGVTYEQYF.

This sequence joins TRBV2 and TRBJ1-4; D uncertain. Trimming removed 4 bases from V and 0 bases from J, with 6 bases in between. The germline gives CDR1 SNHLY, CDR2 FYNNEI. The CDR3 length is 14 residues. CDR3 region: CASSALATNEKLFF. The CDR3 DNA is TGTGCCAGCAGTGCTCTTGCAACTAATGAAAAACTGTTTTTT.

This rearrangement joins TRBV12-5 to TRBJ1-2; 11 bases are a match to TRBD1. CDR3 length: 14 residues. The V segment lost 6 bases and the J segment 2 bases; nucleotides outside the gene matches: 2. CDR1 and CDR2 from the germline V gene are LGHNT and FRNRAP. Here the CDR3 reads CASGGTGGNYGYTF. The DNA of the CDR3 is TGTGCTAGTGGAGGGACAGGGGGGAACTATGGCTACACCTTC. Based on the CDR3 plus reference TRBV12-5 and TRBJ1-2, the full variable domain is DARVTQTPRHKVTEMGQEVTMRCQPILGHNTVFWYRQTMMQGLELLAYFRNRAPLDDSGMPKDRFSAEMPDATLATLKIQPSEPRDSAVYFCASGGTGGNYGYTFGSGTRLTVV.

The V call is TRBV7-2, the J call TRBJ2-5; TRBD2 matches at 8 bases. V shed 5 bases, J shed 3 bases, and the junction held 2 bases outside the gene matches. The length of the CDR3 is 13 residues. Germline CDR1 reads SGHTA; CDR2 reads FQGNSA. In DNA form, the CDR3 reads TGTGCCAGCAGCGGCGGGAGGAAAGAGACCCAGTACTTC. This gives the protein CASSGGRKETQYF.

In the case of this clone: Germline and junction disagree at one end, which may indicate a read error. The chain links TRBV7-7 to TRBJ2-5, with D perhaps TRBD1 (7 bases). This CDR3 spans 15 amino acids. CDR1 SSHAT and CDR2 FNYEAQ come from the germline V gene (reference sequence). The CDR3 loop reads CASSSTGARGETQYF. The CDR3 coding sequence is TGTGCTAGCAGCTCCACAGGGGCGCGGGGAGAGACCCAGTACTTC.

The chain is built from TRBV18 and TRBJ1-1; weak D call: TRBD1 (6 bases). This CDR3 is 15 amino acids long. The germline CDR1 and CDR2 sequences are KGHSH and LQKENI. Trimming left V 6 bases short and J 1 base short, with 15 bases between. The CDR3: CASSDRTPANTEAFF. DNA of the CDR3: TGTGCCAGCTCCGACAGGACCCCGGCGAACACTGAAGCTTTCTTT.

This chain connects TRBV30 to TRBJ1-6; no reliable D call. The V gene's germline CDR1 is GTSNPN and CDR2 SVGIG (reference sequence). The V end lost 0 bases, the J end lost 8 bases, and 11 bases lay between the germline ends. The CDR3 consists of 14 residues. The CDR3 loop reads CAWSVRGEYSPLHF. The CDR3 region has the DNA TGTGCCTGGAGTGTACGGGGAGAGTATTCACCCCTCCACTTT. Supplemented by reference TRBV30 and TRBJ1-6, the full variable domain reads SQTIHQWPATLVQPVGSPLSLECTVEGTSNPNLYWYRQAAGRGLQLLFYSVGIGQISSEVPQNLSASRPQDRQFILSSKKLLLSDSGFYLCAWSVRGEYSPLHFGNGTRLTVT.

This chain uses TRBV7-9 with TRBJ1-1, with a tentative D call TRBD1 (5 bases). The V end was cut by 5 bases, the J end by 6 bases, with 10 bases between. CDR1 is SEHNR and CDR2 is FQNEAQ in the germline V gene (reference sequence). The CDR3 is 12 residues long. DNA for the CDR3: TGTGCCAGCAGCGACGGGGGGGCTGAAGCTTTCTTT. It yields the protein CASSDGGAEAFF.

The chain uses TRBV4-1 and TRBJ1-1; D not resolved. Trimming pared 1 base from V and 11 bases from J, leaving 11 bases between. This CDR3 is 12 amino acids long. The germline V gene encodes CDR1 MGHRA and CDR2 YSYEKL. The CDR3 is CASSQGGGRAFF. As DNA, the CDR3 is TGCGCCAGCAGCCAAGGCGGAGGGAGGGCTTTCTTT.

The chain employs TRBV5-1 and TRBJ2-3; 9 bases line up with TRBD1. Germline V gene lookup returns CDR1 SGHRS and CDR2 YFSETQ. This CDR3 spans 18 amino acids. V dropped 0 bases and J dropped 2; count of bases not matched to a gene: 10. Here the CDR3 reads CASSLAGQTGGLTDTQYF. CDR3 DNA sequence: TGCGCCAGCAGCTTGGCCGGCCAGACAGGGGGTCTCACAGATACGCAGTATTTT. The complete variable domain, with remaining parts taken from reference TRBV5-1 and TRBJ2-3, reads KAGVTQTPRYLIKTRGQQVTLSCSPISGHRSVSWYQQTPGQGLQFLFEYFSETQRNKGNFPGRFSGRQFSNSRSEMNVSTLELGDSALYLCASSLAGQTGGLTDTQYFGPGTRLTVL.

This sequence joins TRBV4-1 and TRBJ1-5; D is unresolved. Per germline, CDR1 MGHRA and CDR2 YSYEKL. This CDR3 region has 15 residues. V was clipped by 0 bases and J by 0 bases, with 6 bases between them. The CDR3: CASSQEDNSNQPQHF. The CDR3 coding sequence is TGCGCCAGCAGCCAAGAAGACAATAGCAATCAGCCCCAGCATTTT.

The rearrangement joins TRBV24-1 to TRBJ2-2; TRBD1 might be the D (6 bases). Between the trimmed V and J ends, which lost 1 base and 6 bases, there was a span of 14 bases. This CDR3 spans 16 amino acids. Germline assignment: CDR1 KGHDR and CDR2 SFDVKD. This CDR3 is CATSDFGWGRPGELFF. CDR3 sequence (DNA): TGTGCCACCAGTGATTTTGGGTGGGGGCGCCCCGGGGAGCTGTTTTTT.

Turning to this clone: This same CDR3 is encoded by further DNA sequences in the sample. The chain links TRBV11-2 to TRBJ2-1; 9 nucleotides agree with TRBD1. Germline V gene lookup returns CDR1 SGHAT and CDR2 FQNNGV. This CDR3 region has 15 residues. Losses at the gene ends were 5 bases for V and 5 bases for J; bases not matched to a gene: 7. The CDR3 protein is CASSLGTGPHNEQFF. In nucleotides, the CDR3 is TGTGCCAGCAGCCTTGGGACAGGGCCACACAATGAGCAGTTCTTC.

This clone showed up many times. The genes are TRBV28 and TRBJ2-7, with 8 bases fitting TRBD2. The germline CDR1 and CDR2 sequences are MDHEN and SYDVKM. V lost 5 bases, J lost 7 bases, and 10 bases stayed unmatched. The CDR3 covers 14 residues. The CDR3 DNA reads as TGTGCCAGCAGTGCCCCGCGGGAGGAGTGGGAGCAGTACTTC. As protein: CASSAPREEWEQYF.

The V gene is TRBV20-1, the J gene TRBJ2-5, with 10 bases fitting TRBD1. This CDR3 region has 11 residues. Germline V gene lookup returns CDR1 DFQATT and CDR2 SNEGSKA (reference sequence). With V trimmed by 6 bases and J by 10 bases, 5 bases remained unmatched. The CDR3 loop reads CSAKTGGNQYF. The CDR3 DNA is TGCAGTGCCAAGACAGGGGGCAACCAGTACTTC.

This CDR3 is CASSSQGNTEAFF. The CDR3 DNA sequence: TGTGCCAGCAGCTCGCAGGGGAACACTGAAGCTTTCTTT. V usage is TRBV7-9 and J usage is TRBJ1-1; the D gene is possibly TRBD1 (5 bases). V lost 4 bases and J 1 base, leaving 7 bases between the germline ends. The CDR3 contains 13 residues. The germline CDR1 and CDR2 sequences are SEHNR and FQNEAQ (reference sequence).

This chain connects TRBV19 to TRBJ2-1, with D unresolved. This CDR3 is built from 13 residues. V was pared by 1 base and J by 4 bases, with 5 bases between. Germline V gene sequence: CDR1 LNHDA, CDR2 SQIVND (reference sequence). The CDR3 region has the DNA TGTGCCAGTAGTATAGTCTATTACAATGAGCAGTTCTTC. Translation: CASSIVYYNEQFF.